This T cell receptor beta chain was identified in a study of blood T cell repertoires in COVID-19. Sequencing was performed with immunoSEQ multiplex PCR; in TCRdb, only in-frame clones are kept and a portion is missing. The data contain roughly 100,000 clones, roughly nine tenths of them singletons. CDR3 length: 14 amino acids. Per germline, CDR1 LGHDT and CDR2 YNNKEL (reference sequence). V lost 4 bases and J 2 bases, leaving 11 bases between the germline ends. The rearrangement links TRBV3-1 (or the pseudogene TRBV3-2) to TRBJ2-5; D is uncertain. The source is a human donor in a cohort sampled during active COVID-19. Sequenced: peripheral blood. Here the CDR3 reads CASSRAFDQETQYF. The CDR3 nucleotides read TGTGCCAGCAGCCGGGCTTTTGATCAAGAGACCCAGTACTTC.